The 24 T cell receptor beta chains in this list originate from one sample, sequenced in a study of shared clonotypes between healthy human individuals. Generated by immunoSEQ multiplex PCR, the TCRdb table keeps only in-frame clones and is missing some. The sample yields 2 million to 2.5 million clones, over 85% seen once. Material: naive CD4+ T cells sorted from blood. The subset denotes: CD45RA+ positively selected. Source of these receptors: a young man in good health.

This sequence joins TRBV10-3 and TRBJ1-1; D gene unclear. Germline V CDR1 and CDR2: ENHRY, SYGVKD. Trimming removed 3 bases from V and 1 base from J, with 12 bases in between. The CDR3 has 15 residues. CDR3: CAISDPSLENTEAFF. The CDR3 coding sequence is TGTGCCATCAGTGACCCCTCGTTAGAGAACACTGAAGCTTTCTTT.

The chain uses TRBV7-2 and TRBJ2-3; D possibly corresponds to TRBD2 (6 bases). Germline V lookup: CDR1 SGHTA, CDR2 FQGNSA. The CDR3 loop spans 16 amino acids. Trimming pared 5 bases from V and 0 bases from J, leaving 15 bases between. DNA of the CDR3: TGTGCCAGCAGCCAACGGAGGGGACCTAGCACAGATACGCAGTATTTT. It encodes CASSQRRGPSTDTQYF.

This clone was picked up one time. The chain recombines TRBV25-1 with TRBJ1-5; 8 nucleotides agree with TRBD1. Germline lookup yields CDR1 MGHDK and CDR2 SYGVNS. This CDR3 has 15 residues. Unmatched junction bases numbered 6, after V lost 2 bases and J lost 6 bases. This CDR3 is CASSEGGQGAQPQHF. The DNA of the CDR3 is TGTGCCAGCAGTGAAGGGGGTCAGGGGGCTCAGCCCCAGCATTTT.

The chain carries TRBV7-9 and TRBJ1-5, with D possibly matching TRBD1 (5 bases). The CDR3 has 17 amino acids. Germline values: CDR1 SEHNR, CDR2 FQNEAQ (reference sequence). V gave up 1 base and J gave up 7 bases, with 20 bases separating them. The CDR3 DNA reads TGTGCCAGCAGCTTAGGTTCGGGGGACCCCCGGAAACAGCCCCAGCATTTT. The encoded protein is CASSLGSGDPRKQPQHF.

Worth noting for this clone: The same CDR3 is also encoded by other DNA sequences in this sample. The V and J genes are TRBV12-5 and TRBJ1-6, with D maybe TRBD1 (6 bases). Germline V gene sequence: CDR1 LGHNT, CDR2 FRNRAP. The CDR3 sequence is 16 residues long. The V end was cut by 0 bases, the J end by 6 bases, with 12 bases between. CDR3 bases: TGTGCTAGTGGTTTGGTACGAACAGGGACTAATTCACCCCTCCACTTT. It codes for CASGLVRTGTNSPLHF.

This chain connects TRBV9 to TRBJ2-2; 8 nucleotides line up with TRBD1. The germline gives CDR1 SGDLS, CDR2 YYNGEE. V trimming: 0 bases; J trimming: 2 bases; junction bases outside the gene matches: 3. The CDR3 loop spans 16 amino acids. CDR3 bases: TGTGCCAGCAGCGTAGCGGGACAGGCTAACACCGGGGAGCTGTTTTTT. As protein: CASSVAGQANTGELFF.

The V gene is TRBV6-4, the J gene TRBJ1-5; D uncertain. Germline V gene data show CDR1 as MRHNA and CDR2 as SNTAGT. Deletions cut 5 bases from V and 3 bases from J, with 8 bases between. CDR3 size: 13 residues. The CDR3 region is CASSTGPNQPQHF. CDR3 sequence (DNA): TGTGCCAGCAGTACCGGGCCCAATCAGCCCCAGCATTTT.

As for this clone: The same CDR3 can be traced to other DNA sequences in this sample. This chain links TRBV5-1 with TRBJ2-7; D possibly corresponds to TRBD1 (6 bases). Trimming took off 2 bases at V and 2 bases at J, with 11 bases between the two ends. Germline V CDR1 and CDR2: SGHRS, YFSETQ. There are 14 residues in the CDR3. This CDR3 is CASSLRQGTYEQYF. CDR3 nucleotide sequence: TGCGCCAGCAGCTTAAGGCAGGGGACCTACGAGCAGTACTTC. The complete variable domain, with remaining parts taken from reference TRBV5-1 and TRBJ2-7, reads KAGVTQTPRYLIKTRGQQVTLSCSPISGHRSVSWYQQTPGQGLQFLFEYFSETQRNKGNFPGRFSGRQFSNSRSEMNVSTLELGDSALYLCASSLRQGTYEQYFGPGTRLTVT.

CDR3 DNA sequence: TGTGCCAGCAGCCAGATGACTAGCTTTGGGACCCAGTACTTC. This encodes CASSQMTSFGTQYF. The chain links TRBV5-4 to TRBJ2-5; 7 nucleotides line up with TRBD2. Germline V gives CDR1 SGHNT, CDR2 YYREEE (reference sequence). With 4 bases clipped from V and 7 bases from J, the junction kept 10 bases outside the gene matches. This CDR3 is 14 amino acids long.

The CDR3: CASSPPAQKLFF. The CDR3 nucleotides are TGCGCCAGCAGTCCGCCCGCTCAAAAACTGTTTTTT. This sequence joins TRBV4-1 and TRBJ1-4; no reliable D call. The germline CDR1 and CDR2 sequences are MGHRA and YSYEKL. Between the trimmed V and J ends, which lost 6 bases and 9 bases, there was a span of 11 bases. The CDR3 length is 12 residues.

This sequence joins TRBV10-1 and TRBJ1-1; D not certain. Between the trimmed V and J ends, which lost 4 bases and 6 bases, there was a span of 15 bases. The CDR3 is made up of 14 amino acids. The germline V gene has CDR1 WNHNN and CDR2 SYGVQD (reference sequence). Here the CDR3 reads CASSVRRTAAEAFF. Here the CDR3 DNA reads TGCGCCAGCAGTGTAAGAAGGACGGCCGCTGAAGCTTTCTTT.

This clone appeared a single time. The genes are TRBV6-1 and TRBJ2-7; D unresolved. This CDR3 is 12 amino acids long. Germline-derived CDR1 and CDR2 are MNHNS and SASEGT. V dropped 8 bases and J dropped 4 bases, with 12 bases sitting between them. CDR3: CASGYQWYEQYF. CDR3 sequence (DNA): TGTGCCAGCGGGTACCAGTGGTACGAGCAGTACTTC.

Comment on this clone: The identical CDR3 is also encoded by other nucleotide sequences in the sample. This sequence joins TRBV5-1 and TRBJ2-7, with D possibly TRBD1 on 6 matching bases. The germline V gene encodes CDR1 SGHRS and CDR2 YFSETQ. There are 14 residues in the CDR3. The V end lost 4 bases, the J end lost 0 bases, and 11 bases lay between the germline ends. The CDR3, as DNA: TGCGCCAGCAGCGTTACAGGGAGCTCCTACGAGCAGTACTTC. Protein sequence: CASSVTGSSYEQYF.

The CDR3 loop reads CASSTGGKGTGGELFF. The CDR3 DNA is TGTGCCAGTAGTACTGGGGGAAAGGGGACGGGCGGGGAGCTGTTTTTT. This sequence joins TRBV19 and TRBJ2-2; possibly TRBD1 or TRBD2 for D (5 bases each). The CDR3 length is 16 residues. Germline assignment: CDR1 LNHDA and CDR2 SQIVND (reference sequence). The ends were cut back, 4 bases at V and 7 bases at J, with 19 bases in the middle.

V is TRBV7-6 and J is TRBJ1-4; D perhaps matches TRBD1 (5 bases). Deletions cut 0 bases from V and 5 bases from J, with 10 bases between. The CDR3 runs to 15 residues. Germline V lookup: CDR1 SGHVS, CDR2 FNYEAQ. The CDR3 loop reads CASSLAAGWNEKLFF. The CDR3 nucleotides are TGTGCCAGCAGCTTAGCCGCAGGGTGGAATGAAAAACTGTTTTTT.

This CDR3 reads CASSLRQGLHEQYF. The CDR3 coding sequence is TGTGCCAGCAGTTTACGGCAGGGGTTACACGAGCAGTACTTC. The chain employs TRBV27 and TRBJ2-7, with D possibly TRBD1 on 6 matching bases. The germline CDR1 and CDR2 sequences are MNHEY and SMNVEV (reference sequence). Between the trimmed V and J ends, which lost 2 bases and 5 bases, there was a span of 13 bases. The CDR3 contains 14 residues.

The CDR3 here is CASSQPGTLSYEQYF. The CDR3 nucleotides read TGTGCCAGCAGCCAACCAGGGACCCTATCCTACGAGCAGTACTTC. This chain connects TRBV5-4 to TRBJ2-7; TRBD1 or TRBD2 may be the D gene (5 bases each). The germline V gene encodes CDR1 SGHNT and CDR2 YYREEE (reference sequence). V gave up 4 bases and J gave up 1 base, with 15 bases separating them. CDR3 size: 15 residues.

The chain is built from TRBV23-1 and TRBJ2-7; possibly TRBD1 or TRBD2 for D (5 bases each). TRBV23-1 belongs to the ORF category, with a function that is uncertain. The CDR3 has 16 residues. Trimming stripped 11 bases from V and 0 bases from J, with 23 bases between. The CDR3 DNA follows: TGCGCCCCCTATCTTTGGGACCGAAGGAGCTCCTACGAGCAGTACTTC. This codes for CAPYLWDRRSSYEQYF.

Regarding this clone: This same CDR3 is encoded by further DNA sequences in the sample. The V call is TRBV6-5, the J call TRBJ2-3; D is undetermined. The CDR3 sequence is 15 residues long. Germline V lookup: CDR1 MNHEY, CDR2 SVGAGI. V was shortened by 3 bases and J by 0 bases, with 10 bases between the two germline ends. The CDR3 is CASSYSSPSTDTQYF. DNA for the CDR3: TGTGCCAGCAGTTATAGCAGCCCAAGCACAGATACGCAGTATTTT.

The chain combines TRBV13 with TRBJ2-3; 7 nucleotides align to TRBD1. Germline V gene sequence: CDR1 PRHDT, CDR2 FYEKMQ (reference sequence). CDR3 length: 16 amino acids. V lost 3 bases, J lost 12 bases, and 18 bases stayed unmatched. DNA for the CDR3: TGTGCCAGCAGCTTGACAACCGGGGACAGCCCTACGCTACAGTATTTT. Its translation: CASSLTTGDSPTLQYF.

The V gene is TRBV11-2, the J gene TRBJ1-6; unclear D gene. V was cut by 6 bases and J by 7 bases, with 13 bases left in between. CDR1 SGHAT and CDR2 FQNNGV come from the germline V gene. The CDR3 loop spans 14 amino acids. The chain's CDR3 is CASRRGSGNSPLHF. The CDR3 DNA reads as TGTGCCAGCAGACGGGGATCGGGGAATTCACCCCTCCACTTT.

This chain connects TRBV28 to TRBJ1-2; weak D call: TRBD1 (5 bases). The CDR3 is 13 residues long. V was shortened by 6 bases and J by 3 bases, with 11 bases between the two germline ends. Germline V gives CDR1 MDHEN, CDR2 SYDVKM. CDR3 bases: TGTGCCAGCAGGCGTGGAGGGGACTATGGCTACACCTTC. Encoded protein: CASRRGGDYGYTF.

The chain carries TRBV10-3 and TRBJ1-2; 10 nucleotides agree with TRBD1. The germline V gene encodes CDR1 ENHRY and CDR2 SYGVKD. With 6 bases clipped from V and 2 bases from J, the junction kept 12 bases outside the gene matches. The CDR3 contains 17 residues. CDR3 sequence reads: CAIRGRQGAGVNYGYTF. CDR3 in DNA: TGTGCCATCAGGGGAAGACAGGGGGCCGGGGTAAACTATGGCTACACCTTC.

The chain uses TRBV6-6 and TRBJ1-2, with D hard to call. Trimming took off 6 bases at V and 2 bases at J, with 13 bases between the two ends. Germline values: CDR1 MNHNY, CDR2 SVGAGI (reference sequence). This CDR3 comprises 14 residues. CDR3 sequence: CASSPSGSNYGYTF. CDR3 DNA: TGTGCCAGCAGCCCGTCCGGTTCCAACTATGGCTACACCTTC.